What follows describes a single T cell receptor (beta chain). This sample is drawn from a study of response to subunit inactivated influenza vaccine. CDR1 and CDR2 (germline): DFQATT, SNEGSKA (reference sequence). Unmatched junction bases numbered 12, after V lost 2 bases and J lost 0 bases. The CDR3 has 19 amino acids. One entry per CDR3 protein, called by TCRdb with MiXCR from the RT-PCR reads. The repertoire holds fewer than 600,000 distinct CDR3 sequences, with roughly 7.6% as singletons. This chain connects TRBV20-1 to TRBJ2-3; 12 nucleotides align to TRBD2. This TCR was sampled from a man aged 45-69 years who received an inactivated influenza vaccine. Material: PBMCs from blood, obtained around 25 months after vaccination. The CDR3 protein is CSARSGLAGKYFSTDTQYF. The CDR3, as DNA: TGCAGTGCTAGATCCGGACTAGCGGGGAAATACTTCAGCACAGATACGCAGTATTTT.